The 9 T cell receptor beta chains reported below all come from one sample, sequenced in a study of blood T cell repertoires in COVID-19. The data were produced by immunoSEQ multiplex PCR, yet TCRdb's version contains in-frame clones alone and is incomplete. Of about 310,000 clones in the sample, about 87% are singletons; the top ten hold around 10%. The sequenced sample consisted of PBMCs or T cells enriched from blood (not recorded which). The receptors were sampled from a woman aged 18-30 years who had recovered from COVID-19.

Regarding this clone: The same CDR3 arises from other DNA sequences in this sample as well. CDR3 region: CASSRLAGTDTQYF. The CDR3 coding sequence is TGTGCCAGCAGCCGACTAGCCGGCACAGATACGCAGTATTTT. The rearrangement uses TRBV7-3 and TRBJ2-3; TRBD2 matches at 7 bases. The CDR3 is 14 residues long. Germline CDR1 and CDR2: SGHTA and FQGTGA. After removal of 5 bases from V and 1 base from J, the junction contained 3 bases not matched to a gene.

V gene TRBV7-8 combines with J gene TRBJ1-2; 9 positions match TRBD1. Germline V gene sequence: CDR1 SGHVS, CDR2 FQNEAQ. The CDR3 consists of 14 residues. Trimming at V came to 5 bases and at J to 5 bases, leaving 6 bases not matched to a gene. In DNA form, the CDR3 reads TGTGCCAGCAGCGGAGGACAGGGGTTGTATGGCTACACCTTC. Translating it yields CASSGGQGLYGYTF.

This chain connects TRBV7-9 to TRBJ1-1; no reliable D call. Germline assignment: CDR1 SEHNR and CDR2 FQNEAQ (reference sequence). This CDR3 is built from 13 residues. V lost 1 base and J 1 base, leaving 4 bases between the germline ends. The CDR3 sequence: CASSLERNTEAFF. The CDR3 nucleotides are TGTGCCAGCAGCTTAGAGAGGAACACTGAAGCTTTCTTT. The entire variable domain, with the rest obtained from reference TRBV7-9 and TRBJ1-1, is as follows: DTGVSQNPRHKITKRGQNVTFRCDPISEHNRLYWYRQTLGQGPEFLTYFQNEAQLEKSRLLSDRFSAERPKGSFSTLEIQRTEQGDSAMYLCASSLERNTEAFFGQGTRLTVV.

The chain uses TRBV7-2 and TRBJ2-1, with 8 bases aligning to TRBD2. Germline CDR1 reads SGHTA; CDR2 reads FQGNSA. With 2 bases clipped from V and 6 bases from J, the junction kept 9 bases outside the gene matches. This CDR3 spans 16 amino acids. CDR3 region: CASSLLPYGGANEQFF. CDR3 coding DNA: TGTGCCAGCAGCTTACTCCCTTACGGGGGGGCCAATGAGCAGTTCTTC.

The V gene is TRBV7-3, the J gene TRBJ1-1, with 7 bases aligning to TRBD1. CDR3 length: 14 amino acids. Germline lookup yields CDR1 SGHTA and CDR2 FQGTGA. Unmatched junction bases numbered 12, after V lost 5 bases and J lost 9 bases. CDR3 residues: CASSETGITMQAFF. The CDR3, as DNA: TGTGCCAGCAGCGAGACAGGGATCACCATGCAAGCTTTCTTT.

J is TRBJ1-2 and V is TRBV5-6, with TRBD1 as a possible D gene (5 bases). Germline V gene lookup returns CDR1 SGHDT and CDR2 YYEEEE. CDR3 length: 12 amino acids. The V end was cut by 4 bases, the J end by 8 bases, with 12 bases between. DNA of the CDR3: TGTGCCAGCAGCGTGGGACGAGGAGGCTACACCTTC. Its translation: CASSVGRGGYTF.

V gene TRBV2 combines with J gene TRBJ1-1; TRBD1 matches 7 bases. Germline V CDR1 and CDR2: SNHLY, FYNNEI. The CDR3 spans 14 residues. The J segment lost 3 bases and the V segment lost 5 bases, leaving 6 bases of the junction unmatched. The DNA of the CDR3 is TGTGCCAGCAGTCTAGACAGGGAGGACACTGAAGCTTTCTTT. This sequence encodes CASSLDREDTEAFF.

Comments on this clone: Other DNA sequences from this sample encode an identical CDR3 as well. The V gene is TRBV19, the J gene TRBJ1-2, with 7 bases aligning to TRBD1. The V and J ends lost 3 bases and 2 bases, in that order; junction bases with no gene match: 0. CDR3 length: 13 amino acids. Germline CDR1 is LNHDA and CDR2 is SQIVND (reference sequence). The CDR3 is CASSMGQNYGYTF. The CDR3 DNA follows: TGTGCCAGTAGTATGGGACAGAACTATGGCTACACCTTC.

The CDR3 is CASSLGSGEQFF. CDR3 DNA sequence: TGCGCCAGCAGCTTGGGTAGTGGTGAGCAGTTCTTC. The chain employs TRBV5-1 and TRBJ2-1; D gene unclear. The CDR3 is 12 residues long. From germline, CDR1 is SGHRS and CDR2 YFSETQ. Trimming pared 0 bases from V and 9 bases from J, leaving 7 bases between.